Shown below are 25 T cell receptor beta chains from a single sample sequenced in a study of human T cells and chemical hapten exposure. Each CDR3 protein gets one entry after TCRdb re-called the RACE reads with MiXCR. The top ten hold roughly 8% of the sample, which has around 340,000 distinct CDR3 sequences, around 6.9% seen once. Time point reported: patch test 1, 2 weeks after DPC sensitization. Documented treatment: therapeutic diphenylcyclopropenone sensitization with weekly scalp DPC. The sequencing here drew on whole blood, taken in connection with sensitization to the hapten diphenylcyclopropenone (DPC). These receptor sequences come from a young woman with alopecia areata. Some clones in this sample may be carry-over from other donors' samples.

There are many counts of this clonotype. The V and J genes are TRBV6-2 or TRBV6-3 and TRBJ2-4; no definite D call. Trimming stripped 0 bases from V and 1 base from J, with 10 bases between. CDR3 length: 16 amino acids. Germline V lookup: CDR1 MNHEY, CDR2 SVGEGT. The CDR3 loop reads CASSYSKEGAKNIQYF. For the CDR3, the DNA is TGTGCCAGCAGTTACTCTAAGGAAGGGGCCAAAAACATTCAGTACTTC.

This clonotype was recorded many times. The chain uses TRBV7-9 and TRBJ2-7; 9 bases are shared with TRBD1. The V gene's germline CDR1 is SEHNR and CDR2 FQNEAQ (reference sequence). Trimming at V came to 5 bases and at J to 2 bases, leaving 4 bases not matched to a gene. The CDR3 length is 14 residues. CDR3 bases: TGTGCCAGCAGCCGGACAGGGGAACCCTACGAGCAGTACTTC. Translated, it gives CASSRTGEPYEQYF.

This clonotype was counted at least ten times. The chain recombines TRBV29-1 with TRBJ1-2; D call uncertain. Germline V gene lookup returns CDR1 SQVTM and CDR2 ANQGSEA. V lost 6 bases, J lost 3 bases, and 29 bases lay in between. The CDR3 has 18 amino acids. The CDR3 loop reads CSVGSLKGYGLTHYGYTF. CDR3 coding DNA: TGCAGCGTCGGGTCTCTGAAGGGTTATGGGTTGACCCACTATGGCTACACCTTC.

The chain has TRBV4-3 and TRBJ1-4, with 7 bases matching TRBD1. The germline V gene has CDR1 LGHNA and CDR2 YSLEER. This CDR3 region has 15 residues. V dropped 1 base and J dropped 6; count of bases not matched to a gene: 5. The CDR3 DNA sequence: TGCGCCAGCAGCCAAGCGGGACAGTCAGATGAAAAACTGTTTTTT. Translating it yields CASSQAGQSDEKLFF.

This clonotype has just a few counts. This chain uses TRBV27 with TRBJ2-5, with 7 bases fitting TRBD1. CDR1 is MNHEY, CDR2 SMNVEV, per germline (reference sequence). The V segment lost 4 bases and the J segment 3 bases; nucleotides outside the gene matches: 11. This CDR3 comprises 16 residues. The CDR3 DNA reads TGTGCCAGCAGTTCGCCGGGACAGTCGTTGGAAGAGACCCAGTACTTC. Residues: CASSSPGQSLEETQYF.

The chain combines TRBV5-1 with TRBJ2-3; D remains unclear. The CDR3 runs to 14 residues. From germline, CDR1 is SGHRS and CDR2 YFSETQ. V lost 2 bases and J lost 2, with 9 bases in between. The CDR3 DNA reads as TGCGCCAGCAGCTTAGAGGCTAACACAGATACGCAGTATTTT. It yields the protein CASSLEANTDTQYF. The variable domain in full, completed from reference TRBV5-1 and TRBJ2-3, reads KAGVTQTPRYLIKTRGQQVTLSCSPISGHRSVSWYQQTPGQGLQFLFEYFSETQRNKGNFPGRFSGRQFSNSRSEMNVSTLELGDSALYLCASSLEANTDTQYFGPGTRLTVL.

The rearrangement links TRBV20-1 to TRBJ1-1, with TRBD1 identical over 7 bases. The CDR3 is 15 amino acids. The J segment lost 7 bases and the V segment lost 1 base, leaving 12 bases of the junction unmatched. CDR1 and CDR2 from the germline V gene are DFQATT and SNEGSKA (reference sequence). The chain's CDR3 is CSARVQQGSQGEAFF. CDR3 in DNA: TGCAGTGCTAGAGTTCAACAGGGGAGTCAAGGTGAAGCTTTCTTT.

The table lists this clonotype with a few counts. J is TRBJ2-7 and V is TRBV6-5; 9 bases align to TRBD1. This CDR3 region has 21 residues. Germline lookup yields CDR1 MNHEY and CDR2 SVGAGI. V lost 0 bases to trimming and J lost 0 bases; unmatched junction nucleotides: 18. CDR3 loop: CASSYSTPYPVRDRDSYEQYF. The CDR3 nucleotides read TGTGCCAGCAGTTACTCCACTCCTTACCCCGTCCGGGACAGGGACTCCTACGAGCAGTACTTC.

This clonotype was recorded many times. V gene TRBV6-1 combines with J gene TRBJ2-7; D is perhaps TRBD1 (6 bases). The CDR3 covers 14 residues. The germline V gene has CDR1 MNHNS and CDR2 SASEGT. The ends were cut back, 7 bases at V and 5 bases at J, with 18 bases in the middle. The CDR3 here is CASTPATRGNEQYF. The CDR3 DNA reads as TGTGCCAGCACCCCGGCTACCAGGGGTAACGAGCAGTACTTC.

In this sample, this clonotype turned up a few times. The chain links TRBV6-1 to TRBJ2-3; no firm D call. V dropped 2 bases and J dropped 4 bases, with 4 bases sitting between them. CDR3 length equals 12 residues. Germline-derived CDR1 and CDR2 are MNHNS and SASEGT. CDR3 DNA sequence: TGTGCCAGCAGTGAAAATGCAGATACGCAGTATTTT. Protein: CASSENADTQYF.

The gene calls are TRBV6-5 and TRBJ2-1; TRBD1 or TRBD2 may be the D gene (7 bases each). The V end was cut by 2 bases, the J end by 4 bases, with 12 bases between. The CDR3 is made up of 15 amino acids. Germline CDR1 MNHEY, CDR2 SVGAGI. The CDR3 region has the DNA TGTGCCAGCAGTTACAGGCAGGGGGGGTACAATGAGCAGTTCTTC. It codes for CASSYRQGGYNEQFF.

The sample holds a few counts of this clonotype. The chain carries TRBV4-2 and TRBJ2-3; D gene unclear. V lost 8 bases and J lost 2, with 11 bases in between. The germline V gene has CDR1 LGHNA and CDR2 YNFKEQ. The CDR3 is 13 residues long. This chain's CDR3 is CASGDVSTDTQYF. The CDR3 DNA follows: TGTGCCAGCGGTGATGTTTCCACAGATACGCAGTATTTT.

The table lists this clonotype with many counts. This chain uses TRBV20-1 with TRBJ2-1; TRBD1 might be the D (5 bases). Trimming removed 2 bases at V and 4 bases at J, with 12 bases between. Germline V lookup: CDR1 DFQATT, CDR2 SNEGSKA (reference sequence). The length of the CDR3 is 14 residues. This CDR3 reads CSARQGITYNEQFF. The CDR3 DNA is TGCAGTGCTAGACAGGGAATTACATACAATGAGCAGTTCTTC.

This clonotype was picked up many times. The CDR3 region is CASSYETGGTEAFF. The DNA for the CDR3 is TGTGCCAGCAGTTACGAGACAGGGGGCACTGAAGCTTTCTTT. The chain carries TRBV6-5 and TRBJ1-1; 9 nucleotides align to TRBD1. The V and J ends lost 2 bases and 4 bases, in that order; junction bases with no gene match: 2. The CDR3 spans 14 residues. CDR1 is MNHEY, CDR2 SVGAGI, per germline.

This clonotype was observed at least ten times. V is TRBV4-2 and J is TRBJ1-2; D uncertain. CDR3 length equals 14 residues. Germline CDR1 and CDR2: LGHNA and YNFKEQ. The germline V and J ends were trimmed by 1 base and 6 bases, with 12 bases remaining between them. The CDR3 loop reads CASSQAGEMDGYTF. CDR3 DNA sequence: TGTGCCAGCAGCCAAGCTGGGGAGATGGATGGCTACACCTTC.

This chain joins TRBV4-3 and TRBJ1-1, with a possible D match to TRBD1 (5 bases). The CDR3 is 15 amino acids. Trimming took 1 base from V and 3 from J, leaving 12 bases between them. The V gene's germline CDR1 is LGHNA and CDR2 YSLEER. The CDR3 sequence is CASSQVFQGYTEAFF. CDR3 bases: TGCGCCAGCAGCCAAGTGTTCCAGGGTTACACTGAAGCTTTCTTT.

This clonotype came up many times. V usage is TRBV2 and J usage is TRBJ2-3, with TRBD1 matching over 9 bases. The V gene's germline CDR1 is SNHLY and CDR2 FYNNEI. This CDR3 is built from 14 residues. After removal of 4 bases from V and 4 bases from J, the junction contained 3 bases not matched to a gene. CDR3 residues: CASSGDRDADTQYF. Written as DNA, the CDR3 is TGTGCCAGCAGTGGGGACAGGGATGCAGATACGCAGTATTTT.

This clonotype was seen a few times. V and J are TRBV10-3 and TRBJ2-3; tentative D call: TRBD2 (5 bases). The CDR3 is 12 residues long. Per germline, CDR1 ENHRY and CDR2 SYGVKD. Here the CDR3 DNA reads TGTGCTTGCGGGCCCTACACAGATACGCAGTATTTT. This sequence encodes CACGPYTDTQYF.

This clonotype has only a few counts. The chain employs TRBV12-5 and TRBJ1-1; 7 nucleotides match TRBD1. The CDR3 has 18 amino acids. CDR1 and CDR2 from the germline V gene are LGHNT and FRNRAP. Germline trimming cut 2 bases from V and 4 bases from J; bases unmatched to any gene: 16. This CDR3 reads CASGLYVSRAGGGTEAFF. As DNA, the CDR3 is TGTGCTAGTGGTTTGTATGTCTCGCGGGCAGGGGGAGGCACTGAAGCTTTCTTT.

The CDR3 loop reads CASSQDRGNAGNQPQHF. The DNA for the CDR3 is TGCGCCAGCAGCCAAGATAGAGGAAACGCGGGCAATCAGCCCCAGCATTTT. The chain is built from TRBV4-3 and TRBJ1-5; no clear D. The CDR3 covers 17 residues. Trimming removed 0 bases from V and 2 bases from J, with 14 bases in between. Germline CDR1 LGHNA, CDR2 YSLEER.

J is TRBJ1-1 and V is TRBV9; 8 bases are shared with TRBD1. Germline lookup yields CDR1 SGDLS and CDR2 YYNGEE. V trimming: 4 bases; J trimming: 3 bases; junction bases outside the gene matches: 5. This CDR3 contains 14 residues. The CDR3 DNA reads TGTGCCAGCAGCCGGACAGGGACAGACACTGAAGCTTTCTTT. This encodes CASSRTGTDTEAFF.

In this sample, this clonotype turned up once. A clone one base away is much larger, so this may be a read error. CDR3 loop: CASTRLAGNYEQYF. The CDR3 DNA follows: TGTGCCAGCACCCGACTAGCGGGTAACTACGAGCAGTACTTC. The chain combines TRBV6-1 with TRBJ2-7; 10 bases agree with TRBD2. This CDR3 is 14 amino acids long. Germline lookup yields CDR1 MNHNS and CDR2 SASEGT. The junction had 6 bases not matched to a gene; V was cut back by 7 bases and J by 3 bases.

This sequence joins TRBV19 and TRBJ2-6; D may be TRBD2 (5 bases). The germline gives CDR1 LNHDA, CDR2 SQIVND (reference sequence). Trimming removed 5 bases from V and 0 bases from J, with 11 bases in between. CDR3 size: 16 residues. Written as DNA, the CDR3 is TGTGCCAGTAGTCAGTTAGAGGGCTCTGGGGCCAACGTCCTGACTTTC. Protein sequence: CASSQLEGSGANVLTF.

This clonotype has a handful of counts. The V call is TRBV7-2, the J call TRBJ1-1; TRBD1 agrees at 7 bases. The CDR3 length is 15 residues. The germline V gene encodes CDR1 SGHTA and CDR2 FQGNSA. Trimming took 5 bases from V and 4 from J; bases not matched to a gene: 10. CDR3 sequence reads: CASSAQDRVATEAFF. The CDR3 DNA sequence: TGTGCCAGCAGCGCCCAAGACAGGGTGGCCACTGAAGCTTTCTTT.

This clonotype appeared many times. The J gene is TRBJ2-5, the V gene TRBV6-5; 8 bases align to TRBD1. Germline CDR1 reads MNHEY; CDR2 reads SVGAGI. V was pared by 6 bases and J by 2 bases, with 5 bases of the junction left unmatched. The CDR3 length is 14 residues. The chain's CDR3 is CASSRGTGQETQYF. In DNA form, the CDR3 reads TGTGCCAGCAGCCGCGGGACAGGACAAGAGACCCAGTACTTC.